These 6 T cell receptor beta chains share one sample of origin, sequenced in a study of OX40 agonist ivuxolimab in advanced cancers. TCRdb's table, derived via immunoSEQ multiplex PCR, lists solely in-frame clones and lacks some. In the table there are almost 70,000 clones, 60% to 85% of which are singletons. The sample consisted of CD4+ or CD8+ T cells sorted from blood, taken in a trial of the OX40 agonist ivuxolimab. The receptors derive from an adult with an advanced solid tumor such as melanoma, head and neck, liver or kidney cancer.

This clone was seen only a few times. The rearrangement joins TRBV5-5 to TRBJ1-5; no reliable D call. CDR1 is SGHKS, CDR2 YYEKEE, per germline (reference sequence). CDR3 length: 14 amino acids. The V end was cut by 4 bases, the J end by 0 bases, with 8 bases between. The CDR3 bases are TGTGCCAGCAGCCCGGCCCTTAGCAATCAGCCCCAGCATTTT. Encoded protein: CASSPALSNQPQHF.

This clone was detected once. The CDR3 DNA reads TGTGCCAGCAGTTTAACAGCGGTCTACGAGCAGTACTTC. Translating it yields CASSLTAVYEQYF. This chain links TRBV28 with TRBJ2-7; tentative D call: TRBD2 (5 bases). V was trimmed by 2 bases and J by 3 bases, leaving 8 bases between them. The CDR3 loop spans 13 amino acids. The germline CDR1 and CDR2 sequences are MDHEN and SYDVKM. Full variable domain (remainder filled in from reference TRBV28 and TRBJ2-7): DVKVTQSSRYLVKRTGEKVFLECVQDMDHENMFWYRQDPGLGLRLIYFSYDVKMKEKGDIPEGYSVSREKKERFSLILESASTNQTSMYLCASSLTAVYEQYFGPGTRLTVT.

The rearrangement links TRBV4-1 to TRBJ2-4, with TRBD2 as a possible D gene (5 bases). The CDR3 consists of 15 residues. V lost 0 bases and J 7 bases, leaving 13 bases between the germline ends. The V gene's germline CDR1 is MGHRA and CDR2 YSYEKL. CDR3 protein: CASSQDESGGNIQYF. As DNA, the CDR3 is TGCGCCAGCAGCCAAGATGAGAGTGGCGGGAACATTCAGTACTTC.

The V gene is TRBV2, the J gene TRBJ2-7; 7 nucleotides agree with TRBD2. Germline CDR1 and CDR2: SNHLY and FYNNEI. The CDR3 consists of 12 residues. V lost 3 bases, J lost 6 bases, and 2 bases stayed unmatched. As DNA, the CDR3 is TGTGCCAGCAGTGAGGGAGGGTTCGAGCAGTACTTC. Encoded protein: CASSEGGFEQYF.

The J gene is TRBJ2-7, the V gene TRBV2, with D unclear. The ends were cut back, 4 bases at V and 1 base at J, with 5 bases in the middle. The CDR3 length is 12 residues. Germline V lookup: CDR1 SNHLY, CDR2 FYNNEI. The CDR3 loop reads CASSAMSYEQYF. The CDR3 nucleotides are TGTGCCAGCAGTGCAATGTCCTACGAGCAGTACTTC.

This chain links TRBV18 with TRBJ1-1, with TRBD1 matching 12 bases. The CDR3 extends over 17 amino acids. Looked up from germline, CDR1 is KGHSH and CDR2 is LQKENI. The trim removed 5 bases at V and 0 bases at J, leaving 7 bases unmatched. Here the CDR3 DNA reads TGTGCCAGCTCAACGGGGACAGGGGGCTTTATGAACACTGAAGCTTTCTTT. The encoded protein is CASSTGTGGFMNTEAFF.